The 27 T cell receptor beta chains listed next were all sequenced from one sample in a study of a mutant IDH1 vaccine in newly diagnosed glioma. The repertoire was sequenced with immunoSEQ multiplex PCR; TCRdb's copy has only in-frame clones and lacks some. Counted here are under 90,000 clones, around 79% occurring once; the ten biggest clones make up around 8.5%. Regarding time point: baseline, week 1 (first vaccination visit). Described treatment: pre-vaccination baseline after standard-of-care therapy. The source was PBMCs, collected from a glioma patient treated with radiotherapy, temozolomide or both. Every receptor here comes from a man in his fifties with glioma.

This clone was seen a few times. The rearrangement links TRBV19 to TRBJ1-2, with 7 bases lining up with TRBD1. V gave up 5 bases and J gave up 0 bases; unmatched junction bases: 12. The CDR3 runs to 17 residues. Germline V CDR1 and CDR2: LNHDA, SQIVND (reference sequence). In DNA, the CDR3 is TGTGCCAGTAGTCCCGGGACAGTAGGAACCCCTAACTATGGCTACACCTTC. Its protein is CASSPGTVGTPNYGYTF. Full variable domain (remainder filled in from reference TRBV19 and TRBJ1-2): DGGITQSPKYLFRKEGQNVTLSCEQNLNHDAMYWYRQDPGQGLRLIYYSQIVNDFQKGDIAEGYSVSREKKESFPLTVTSAQKNPTAFYLCASSPGTVGTPNYGYTFGSGTRLTVV.

This chain connects TRBV30 to TRBJ1-3, with TRBD1 as a possible D gene (5 bases). The ends were cut back, 2 bases at V and 0 bases at J, with 8 bases in the middle. Germline assignment: CDR1 GTSNPN and CDR2 SVGIG (reference sequence). The CDR3 consists of 14 residues. CDR3 region: CAWSKGVSGNTIYF. The DNA of the CDR3 is TGTGCCTGGAGTAAAGGGGTCTCTGGAAACACCATATATTTT.

The gene calls are TRBV5-1 and TRBJ2-1, with D possibly TRBD1 on 5 matching bases. This CDR3 has 15 residues. V was clipped by 0 bases and J by 8 bases, with 15 bases between them. Per the germline V gene, CDR1 is SGHRS and CDR2 is YFSETQ. Written as DNA, the CDR3 is TGCGCCAGCAGCTTGGAGCAGGGTGGTACGGATGAGCAGTTCTTC. This sequence encodes CASSLEQGGTDEQFF.

The chain joins TRBV20-1 to TRBJ2-7; D uncertain. Germline V gene lookup returns CDR1 DFQATT and CDR2 SNEGSKA (reference sequence). V gave up 2 bases and J gave up 3 bases, with 5 bases separating them. The CDR3 has 11 residues. The CDR3 spells CSARQFYEQYF. Here the CDR3 DNA reads TGCAGTGCTAGACAGTTCTACGAGCAGTACTTC.

The V gene is TRBV7-9, the J gene TRBJ1-2; D ambiguous. The CDR3 is 14 residues long. CDR1 and CDR2 (germline): SEHNR, FQNEAQ (reference sequence). Deletions cut 3 bases from V and 7 bases from J, with 15 bases between. The CDR3 is CASSLVEGGFGYTF. The CDR3 region has the DNA TGTGCCAGCAGCTTGGTGGAGGGAGGATTTGGCTACACCTTC.

The rearrangement joins TRBV4-1 to TRBJ1-2; D is undetermined. Germline V gene data show CDR1 as MGHRA and CDR2 as YSYEKL. This CDR3 contains 13 residues. The V end was cut by 0 bases, the J end by 5 bases, with 7 bases between. The CDR3 loop is CASSQDLFYGYTF. The CDR3 nucleotides are TGCGCCAGCAGCCAAGACCTGTTTTATGGCTACACCTTC.

J is TRBJ2-7 and V is TRBV15; 9 positions match TRBD1. The CDR3 runs 17 residues. With 0 bases clipped from V and 3 bases from J, the junction kept 9 bases outside the gene matches. CDR1 is LNHNV, CDR2 YYDKDF, per germline (reference sequence). The chain's CDR3 is CATSRDKLGQGNYEQYF. CDR3 sequence (DNA): TGTGCCACCAGCAGAGATAAGCTCGGACAGGGGAACTACGAGCAGTACTTC.

Points on this clone: Other DNA sequences in this specimen translate into the identical CDR3. The chain combines TRBV30 with TRBJ1-3; D not resolved. The CDR3 is made up of 14 amino acids. Germline lookup yields CDR1 GTSNPN and CDR2 SVGIG (reference sequence). V lost 0 bases, J lost 0 bases, and 6 bases lay in between. The DNA of the CDR3 is TGTGCCTGGAGTGTGTCACTCTCTGGAAACACCATATATTTT. This codes for CAWSVSLSGNTIYF.

The chain links TRBV27 to TRBJ2-1; 8 nucleotides agree with TRBD1. Trimming cost V 2 bases and J 3 bases; bases outside gene matches: 6. Germline V gene lookup returns CDR1 MNHEY and CDR2 SMNVEV (reference sequence). This CDR3 is built from 16 residues. The CDR3 nucleotides are TGTGCCAGCAGTTTACGGACAACAGGGGGCTACAATGAGCAGTTCTTC. This codes for CASSLRTTGGYNEQFF.

The rearrangement links TRBV7-2 to TRBJ2-7; 11 nucleotides match TRBD2. From germline, CDR1 is SGHTA and CDR2 FQGNSA. This CDR3 has 15 residues. With V trimmed by 5 bases and J by 4 bases, 7 bases remained unmatched. CDR3 residues: CASSRGTSGNYEQYF. CDR3 sequence (DNA): TGTGCCAGCAGCCGGGGGACTAGCGGAAATTACGAGCAGTACTTC.

The chain carries TRBV7-3 and TRBJ2-5; the D gene is possibly TRBD2 (6 bases). V lost 5 bases to trimming and J lost 4 bases, with 14 bases between them. Germline V gives CDR1 SGHTA, CDR2 FQGTGA. This CDR3 is 14 amino acids long. For the CDR3, the DNA is TGTGCCAGCAGCCTCGGGAGTCCGGGAGAGACCCAGTACTTC. Its protein product is CASSLGSPGETQYF.

V is TRBV7-2 and J is TRBJ2-7, with 7 bases lining up with TRBD2. Germline CDR1 and CDR2: SGHTA and FQGNSA. The CDR3 is made up of 14 amino acids. Trimming took 3 bases from V and 3 from J; bases not matched to a gene: 5. CDR3 in DNA: TGTGCCAGCAGCTTTTGGACTAGTTTCTACGAGCAGTACTTC. It encodes CASSFWTSFYEQYF.

Only a few counts were recorded for this clone. The rearrangement joins TRBV5-1 to TRBJ1-1; D gene uncertain. V was trimmed by 4 bases and J by 2 bases, leaving 9 bases between them. Germline-derived CDR1 and CDR2 are SGHRS and YFSETQ. The CDR3 runs to 13 residues. This CDR3 reads CASSLILNTEAFF. The CDR3 bases are TGCGCCAGCAGCCTGATCCTAAACACTGAAGCTTTCTTT.

V usage is TRBV4-1 and J usage is TRBJ2-7; perhaps TRBD1 as D (6 bases). Per germline, CDR1 MGHRA and CDR2 YSYEKL. The CDR3 is made up of 15 amino acids. Trimming stripped 1 base from V and 6 bases from J, with 16 bases between. CDR3 in DNA: TGCGCCAGCAGCCAAGGGCTGGGATCAGGGGTCGAGCAGTACTTC. Its protein product is CASSQGLGSGVEQYF.

The V gene is TRBV10-3, the J gene TRBJ2-7, with 7 bases matching TRBD2. This CDR3 contains 13 residues. Germline V lookup: CDR1 ENHRY, CDR2 SYGVKD. The ends lost 7 bases at V and 3 bases at J; junction bases unmatched: 6. The DNA for the CDR3 is TGTGCCATCAACCCCGGGACTAACTACGAGCAGTACTTC. Protein sequence: CAINPGTNYEQYF.

This clone was seen only a few times. This chain links TRBV4-2 with TRBJ2-3; no clear D gene. V dropped 2 bases and J dropped 4 bases, with 22 bases sitting between them. CDR3 length: 18 residues. CDR1 is LGHNA, CDR2 YNFKEQ, per germline. CDR3 in amino acids: CASSQLETAAPGSDTQYF. The CDR3 coding sequence is TGTGCCAGCAGCCAACTCGAAACCGCAGCGCCTGGATCAGATACGCAGTATTTT.

J is TRBJ1-4 and V is TRBV7-9, with D tentatively TRBD1 (5 bases). Between the trimmed V and J ends, which lost 1 base and 0 bases, there was a span of 6 bases. The CDR3 runs 15 residues. Germline V gene lookup returns CDR1 SEHNR and CDR2 FQNEAQ (reference sequence). CDR3 sequence reads: CASSLGQTTNEKLFF. CDR3 nucleotides: TGTGCCAGCAGCTTAGGACAGACAACTAATGAAAAACTGTTTTTT.

The genes are TRBV5-8 and TRBJ1-3, with D uncertain. This CDR3 has 13 residues. The V end lost 4 bases, the J end lost 3 bases, and 8 bases lay between the germline ends. Germline CDR1 reads SGHTS; CDR2 reads YDEGEE. DNA of the CDR3: TGTGCCAGCAGCCTATCAGTTGGAAACACCATATATTTT. The encoded protein is CASSLSVGNTIYF.

The CDR3 reads CASSSIAGWNEKLFF. CDR3 nucleotide sequence: TGTGCCAGCAGCTCTATTGCGGGCTGGAACGAAAAACTGTTTTTT. The V call is TRBV6-5, the J call TRBJ1-4; D is uncertain. From germline, CDR1 is MNHEY and CDR2 SVGAGI. CDR3 size: 15 residues. V dropped 6 bases and J dropped 8 bases, with 19 bases sitting between them.

The gene calls are TRBV18 and TRBJ1-5; the D gene is possibly TRBD1 (5 bases). V dropped 6 bases and J dropped 6 bases, with 12 bases sitting between them. In germline, CDR1 is KGHSH, CDR2 LQKENI. This CDR3 comprises 13 residues. CDR3 nucleotides: TGTGCCAGCTCGGACGGGGCGATTCAGCCCCAGCATTTT. It translates to CASSDGAIQPQHF.

The CDR3 DNA is TGTGCCAGCAGTTACTCTGACACCGGCCCGGAGACCCAGTACTTC. Translation gives CASSYSDTGPETQYF. This chain links TRBV6-6 with TRBJ2-5; D is unresolved. From germline, CDR1 is MNHNY and CDR2 SVGAGI (reference sequence). Trimming took 0 bases from V and 5 from J, leaving 13 bases between them. The CDR3 extends over 15 amino acids.

By sample share, this clone is medium-sized (0.01 to 0.1%). V usage is TRBV5-1 and J usage is TRBJ2-7; 8 bases match TRBD1. The CDR3 runs 16 residues. V gave up 0 bases and J gave up 2 bases; unmatched junction bases: 7. Germline CDR1 is SGHRS and CDR2 is YFSETQ. The CDR3 nucleotides read TGCGCCAGCAGCTTGGACAGGGGGGAACTTCCCTACGAGCAGTACTTC. This encodes CASSLDRGELPYEQYF.

The chain joins TRBV20-1 to TRBJ1-1; D is unresolved. Germline CDR1 and CDR2: DFQATT and SNEGSKA (reference sequence). The V end lost 0 bases, the J end lost 7 bases, and 6 bases lay between the germline ends. The CDR3 covers 11 residues. CDR3 nucleotides: TGCAGTGCTAGAGAGCCGGGTGAAGCTTTCTTT. Its translation is CSAREPGEAFF.

The chain has TRBV30 and TRBJ2-7; D perhaps matches TRBD1 (6 bases). Trimming left V 2 bases short and J 7 bases short, with 12 bases between. The germline gives CDR1 GTSNPN, CDR2 SVGIG (reference sequence). This CDR3 is 12 amino acids long. The CDR3 protein is CAWSSGALEQYF. CDR3 bases: TGTGCCTGGAGTTCAGGGGCGCTGGAGCAGTACTTC.

The V and J genes are TRBV28 and TRBJ2-5, with D unclear. CDR1 is MDHEN, CDR2 SYDVKM, per germline. With 4 bases removed from V and 8 bases from J, the gap between germline ends came to 14 bases. This CDR3 contains 13 residues. In DNA, the CDR3 is TGTGCCAGCAGTTCAGGCCCCGATCGAACCCAGTACTTC. This sequence encodes CASSSGPDRTQYF.

In its sample, this clone was seen once. The rearrangement uses TRBV10-3 and TRBJ1-3, with 10 bases aligning to TRBD1. The CDR3 spans 15 residues. The V segment lost 10 bases and the J segment 0 bases; nucleotides outside the gene matches: 6. Germline lookup yields CDR1 ENHRY and CDR2 SYGVKD. The CDR3 sequence is CATQGTGDSGNTIYF. Written as DNA, the CDR3 is TGTGCCACCCAGGGGACAGGGGACTCTGGAAACACCATATATTTT.

The chain is built from TRBV4-1 and TRBJ2-7, with TRBD2 matching over 10 bases. Losses at the gene ends were 5 bases for V and 1 base for J; bases not matched to a gene: 5. Per germline, CDR1 MGHRA and CDR2 YSYEKL. The CDR3 totals 15 residues. Written as DNA, the CDR3 is TGCGCCAGCAGCACGACTAGCGGGCCTTCCTACGAGCAGTACTTC. Protein product: CASSTTSGPSYEQYF.